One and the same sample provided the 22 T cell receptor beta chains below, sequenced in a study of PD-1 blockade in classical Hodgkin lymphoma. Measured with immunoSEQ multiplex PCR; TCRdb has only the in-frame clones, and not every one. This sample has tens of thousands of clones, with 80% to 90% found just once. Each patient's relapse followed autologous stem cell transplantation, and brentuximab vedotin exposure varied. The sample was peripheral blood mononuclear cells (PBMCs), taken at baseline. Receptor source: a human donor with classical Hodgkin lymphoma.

The CDR3 sequence is CASSQGTRSPLHF. In DNA, the CDR3 is TGTGCCAGCAGTCAGGGGACGAGGTCACCCCTCCACTTT. This chain connects TRBV6-1 to TRBJ1-6, with D possibly TRBD1 on 6 matching bases. This CDR3 comprises 13 residues. V was pared by 5 bases and J by 10 bases, with 12 bases between. Germline CDR1 and CDR2: MNHNS and SASEGT.

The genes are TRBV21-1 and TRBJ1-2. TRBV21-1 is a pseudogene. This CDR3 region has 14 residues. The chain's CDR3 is CASSPREGNYGYTF. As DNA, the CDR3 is TGTGCCAGCAGCCCCAGGGAGGGGAACTATGGCTACACCTTC.

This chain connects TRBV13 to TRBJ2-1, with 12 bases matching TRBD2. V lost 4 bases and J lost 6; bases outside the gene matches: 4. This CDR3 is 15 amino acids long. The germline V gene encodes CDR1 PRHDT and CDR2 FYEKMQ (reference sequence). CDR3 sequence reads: CASSSPSGGVNEQFF. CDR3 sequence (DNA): TGTGCCAGCAGCTCCCCTAGCGGGGGGGTCAATGAGCAGTTCTTC.

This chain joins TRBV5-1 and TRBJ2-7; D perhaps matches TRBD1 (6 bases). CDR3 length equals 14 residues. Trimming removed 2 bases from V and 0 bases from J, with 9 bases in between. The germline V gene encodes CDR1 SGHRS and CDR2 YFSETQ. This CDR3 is CASSFPDSSYEQYF. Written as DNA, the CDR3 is TGCGCCAGCAGCTTTCCGGACAGCTCCTACGAGCAGTACTTC.

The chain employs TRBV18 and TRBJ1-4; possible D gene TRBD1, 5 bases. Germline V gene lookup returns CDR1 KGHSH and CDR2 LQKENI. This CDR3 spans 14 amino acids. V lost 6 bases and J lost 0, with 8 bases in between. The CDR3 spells CASSSGPTNEKLFF. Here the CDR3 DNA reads TGTGCCAGCTCTTCGGGACCAACTAATGAAAAACTGTTTTTT.

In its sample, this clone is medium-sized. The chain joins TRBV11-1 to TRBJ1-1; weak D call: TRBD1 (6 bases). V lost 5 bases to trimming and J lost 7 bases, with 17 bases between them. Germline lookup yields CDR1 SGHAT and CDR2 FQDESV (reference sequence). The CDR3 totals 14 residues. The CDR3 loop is CASSQEGTGFEAFF. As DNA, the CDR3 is TGTGCCAGCAGCCAGGAGGGAACAGGGTTTGAAGCTTTCTTT.

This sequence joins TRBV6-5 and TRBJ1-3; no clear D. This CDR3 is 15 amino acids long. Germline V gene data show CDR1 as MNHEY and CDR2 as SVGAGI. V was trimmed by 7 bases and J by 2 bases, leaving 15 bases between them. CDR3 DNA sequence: TGTGCCAGCATCGGATATGGGGAAGCTGGAAACACCATATATTTT. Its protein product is CASIGYGEAGNTIYF.

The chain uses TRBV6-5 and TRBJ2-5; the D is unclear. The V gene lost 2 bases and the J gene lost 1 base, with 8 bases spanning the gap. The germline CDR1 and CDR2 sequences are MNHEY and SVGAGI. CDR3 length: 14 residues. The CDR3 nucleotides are TGTGCCAGCAGTTACACGGCAGCCCAAGAGACCCAGTACTTC. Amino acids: CASSYTAAQETQYF.

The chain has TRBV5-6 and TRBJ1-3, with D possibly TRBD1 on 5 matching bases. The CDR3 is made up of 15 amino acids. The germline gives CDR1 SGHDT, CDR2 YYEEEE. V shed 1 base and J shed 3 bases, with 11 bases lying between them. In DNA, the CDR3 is TGTGCCAGCAGCTTGCAACCGGGGGTTGGAAACACCATATATTTT. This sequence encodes CASSLQPGVGNTIYF.

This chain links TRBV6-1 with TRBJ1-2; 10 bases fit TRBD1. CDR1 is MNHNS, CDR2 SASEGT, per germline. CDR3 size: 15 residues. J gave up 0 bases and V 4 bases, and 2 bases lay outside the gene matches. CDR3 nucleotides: TGTGCCAGCAGTGGGGGGACAGGGGCTAACTATGGCTACACCTTC. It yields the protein CASSGGTGANYGYTF.

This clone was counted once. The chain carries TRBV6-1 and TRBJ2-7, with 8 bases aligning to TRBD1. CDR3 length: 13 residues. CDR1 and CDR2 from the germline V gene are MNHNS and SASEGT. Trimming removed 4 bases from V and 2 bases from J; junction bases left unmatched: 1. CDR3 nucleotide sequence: TGTGCCAGCAGTGGGACAGGGACCTACGAGCAGTACTTC. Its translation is CASSGTGTYEQYF.

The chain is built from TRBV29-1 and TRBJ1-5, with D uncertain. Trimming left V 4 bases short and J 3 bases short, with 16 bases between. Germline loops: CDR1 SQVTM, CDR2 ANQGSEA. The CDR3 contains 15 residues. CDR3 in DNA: TGCAGCGTTGGGGTGTCGGGGAACGCCAATCAGCCCCAGCATTTT. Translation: CSVGVSGNANQPQHF.

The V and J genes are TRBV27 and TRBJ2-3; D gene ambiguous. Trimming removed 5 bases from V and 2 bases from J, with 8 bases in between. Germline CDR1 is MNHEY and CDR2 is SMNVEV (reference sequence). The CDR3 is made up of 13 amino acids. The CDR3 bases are TGTGCCAGCAGTCCGCCTTACACAGATACGCAGTATTTT. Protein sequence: CASSPPYTDTQYF.

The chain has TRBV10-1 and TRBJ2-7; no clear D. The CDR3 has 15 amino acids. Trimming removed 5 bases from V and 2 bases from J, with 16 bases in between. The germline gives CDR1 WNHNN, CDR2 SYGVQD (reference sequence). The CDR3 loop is CASSKGFPDAYEQYF. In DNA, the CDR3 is TGCGCCAGCAGTAAGGGCTTTCCCGACGCCTACGAGCAGTACTTC.

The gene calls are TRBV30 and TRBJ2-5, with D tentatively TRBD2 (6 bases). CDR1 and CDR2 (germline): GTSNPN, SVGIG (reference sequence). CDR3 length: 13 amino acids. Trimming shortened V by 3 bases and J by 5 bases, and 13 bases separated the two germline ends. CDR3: CAWSPMGGETQYF. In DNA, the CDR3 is TGTGCCTGGAGCCCCATGGGAGGTGAGACCCAGTACTTC.

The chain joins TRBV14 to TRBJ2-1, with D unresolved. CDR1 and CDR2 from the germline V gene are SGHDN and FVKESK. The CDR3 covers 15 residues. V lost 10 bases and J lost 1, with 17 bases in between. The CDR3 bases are TGTGCCACTACCCCCAGCCCAGGATCCTACAATGAGCAGTTCTTC. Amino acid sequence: CATTPSPGSYNEQFF.

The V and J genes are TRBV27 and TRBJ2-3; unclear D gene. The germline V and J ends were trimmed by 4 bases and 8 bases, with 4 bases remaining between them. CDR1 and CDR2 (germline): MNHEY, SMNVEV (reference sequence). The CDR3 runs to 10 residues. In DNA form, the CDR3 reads TGTGCCAGCAGTTGGCCTACGCAGTATTTT. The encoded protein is CASSWPTQYF.

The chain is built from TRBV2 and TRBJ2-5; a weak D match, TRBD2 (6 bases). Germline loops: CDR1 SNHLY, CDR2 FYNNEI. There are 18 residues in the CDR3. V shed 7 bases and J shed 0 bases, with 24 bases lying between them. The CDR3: CASKDPGLPNPYQETQYF. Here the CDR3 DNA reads TGTGCCAGCAAAGATCCGGGACTTCCAAATCCTTACCAAGAGACCCAGTACTTC.

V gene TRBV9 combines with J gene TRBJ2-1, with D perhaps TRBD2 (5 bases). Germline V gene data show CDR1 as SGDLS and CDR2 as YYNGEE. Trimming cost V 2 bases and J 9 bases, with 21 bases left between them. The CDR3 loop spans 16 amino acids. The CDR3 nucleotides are TGTGCCAGCAGCGTTGCCCCATGGAGGCCCCGGGGTGAGCAGTTCTTC. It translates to CASSVAPWRPRGEQFF.

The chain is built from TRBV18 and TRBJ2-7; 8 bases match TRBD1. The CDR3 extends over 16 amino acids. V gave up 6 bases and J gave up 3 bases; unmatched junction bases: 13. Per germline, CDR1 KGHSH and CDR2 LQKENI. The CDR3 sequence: CASSWEFGTGNYEQYF. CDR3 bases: TGTGCCAGCTCTTGGGAATTTGGGACAGGTAACTACGAGCAGTACTTC.

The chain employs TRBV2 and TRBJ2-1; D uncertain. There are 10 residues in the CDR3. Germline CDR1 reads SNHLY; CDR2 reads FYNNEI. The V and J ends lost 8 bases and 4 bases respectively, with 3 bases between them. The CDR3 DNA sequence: TGTGCCAGCGAGTACAATGAGCAGTTCTTC. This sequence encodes CASEYNEQFF.

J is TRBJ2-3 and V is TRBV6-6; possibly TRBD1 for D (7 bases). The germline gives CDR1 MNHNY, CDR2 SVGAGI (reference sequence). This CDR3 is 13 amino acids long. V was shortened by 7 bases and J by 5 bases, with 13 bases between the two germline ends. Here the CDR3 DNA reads TGTGCCAGCAAAGCAGGGGGAGGAGATACGCAGTATTTT. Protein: CASKAGGGDTQYF.